This section outlines one TCR beta chain sequence together with its context. What it recognizes is unknown. Reverse transcription of all isolated RNA meant that expressed TCRB transcripts were sequenced. TCRdb's copy holds only in-frame clones and misses some; the assay was immunoSEQ multiplex PCR. The sample has around 41,000 clones; approximately 60% are singletons. The sample is drawn from a study of beta chain features in type 1 diabetes. Study-level points and caveats: Patients with Type 1 diabetes showed moderately but significantly shorter TCRB CDR3s in all four CD4+ subsets.

Germline V gene lookup returns CDR1 SGHTA and CDR2 FQGNSA. V lost 3 bases and J 11 bases, leaving 8 bases between the germline ends. The CDR3 totals 12 residues. The V call is TRBV7-2, the J call TRBJ1-6; D is unresolved. The source is a man younger than 45 with type 1 diabetes. Some clones in this sample may be carry-over from other donors' samples. Sequencing input: Tregs from blood. The CDR3 DNA is TGTGCCAGCAGCTTGGGGAGCACACCCCTCCACTTT. This translates into CASSLGSTPLHF.